The T cell receptor (beta chain) described here comes from a study of cytomegalovirus exposure and HLA in healthy donors. Notes on the study in general: Among TCR beta chains, those listed as cytomegalovirus-associated numbered about 160. Using the classifier, cytomegalovirus status was reportedly diagnosed with high specificity and sensitivity. A subsequent analysis found that TCR clusters from the first cohort also tended to co-occur in the 90 to 150 validation repertoires, with about 95% of cluster scores above 0.

This clone appeared once. Its antigen is not known. Sequencing used immunoSEQ multiplex PCR; TCRdb keeps in-frame clones, though not all of them. The sample yields fewer than 55,000 clones, 92% seen once. The donors were part of the validation cohort, which consisted of over a hundred subjects and was separate from the first cohort of 666 subjects. The germline V gene has CDR1 GTSNPN and CDR2 SVGIG (reference sequence). The CDR3 has 17 amino acids. J was trimmed by 4 bases and V by 1 base; bases with no gene match: 8. Material: PBMCs. The sequence derives from a man younger than 30 in good health and CMV-seronegative. The chain carries TRBV30 and TRBJ2-1; 12 nucleotides match TRBD2. The CDR3 protein is CAWSALPLAGGYNEQFF. The CDR3 DNA follows: TGTGCCTGGAGTGCCCTCCCGCTAGCGGGAGGGTACAATGAGCAGTTCTTC.